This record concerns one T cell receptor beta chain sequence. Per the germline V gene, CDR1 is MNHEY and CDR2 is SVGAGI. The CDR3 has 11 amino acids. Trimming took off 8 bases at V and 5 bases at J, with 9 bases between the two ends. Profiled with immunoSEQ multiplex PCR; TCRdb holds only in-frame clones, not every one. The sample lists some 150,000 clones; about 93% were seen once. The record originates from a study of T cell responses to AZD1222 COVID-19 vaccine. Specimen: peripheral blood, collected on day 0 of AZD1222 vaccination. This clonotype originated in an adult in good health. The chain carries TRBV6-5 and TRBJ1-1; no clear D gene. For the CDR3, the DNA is TGTGCCAGCCGAGCGGGAACTGAAGCTTTCTTT. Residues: CASRAGTEAFF.